A single sample gave rise to the 2 T cell receptor beta chains below, sequenced in a study of T cells expressing NK-cell markers. With the 5' RACE reads reprocessed, TCRdb shows one record per CDR3 protein and no DNA. The sample yields about 300,000 distinct CDR3 sequences, of which the top ten take up about 4.2%. Sequencing was carried out using blood T cells: a sorted CD56 or NKG2C T cell subset, CD4+ or CD8+ T cells, or bulk PBMC T cells (not recorded which). These TCRs come from a woman between 18 and 75 years old in good health.

The rearrangement links TRBV7-6 to TRBJ2-5. Germline V gene lookup returns CDR1 SGHVS and CDR2 FNYEAQ. The CDR3 contains 14 residues. CDR3 sequence: CASSPSGNQETQYF.

The chain is built from TRBV5-4 and TRBJ2-2; lacking DNA, the TRBD1 call made by TCRdb goes unchecked. Looked up from germline, CDR1 is SGHNT and CDR2 is YYREEE (reference sequence). This CDR3 spans 15 amino acids. CDR3 sequence: CASTPTGANTGELFF.